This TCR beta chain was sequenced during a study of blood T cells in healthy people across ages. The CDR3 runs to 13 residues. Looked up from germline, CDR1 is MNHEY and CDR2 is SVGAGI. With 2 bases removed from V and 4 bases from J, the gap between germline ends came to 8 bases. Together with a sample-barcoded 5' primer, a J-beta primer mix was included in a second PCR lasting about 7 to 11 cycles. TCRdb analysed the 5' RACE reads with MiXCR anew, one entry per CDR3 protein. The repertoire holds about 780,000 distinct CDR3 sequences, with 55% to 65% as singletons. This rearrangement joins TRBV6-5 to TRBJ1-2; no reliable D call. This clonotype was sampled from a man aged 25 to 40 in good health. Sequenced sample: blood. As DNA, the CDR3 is TGTGCCAGCAGTTACGTGGGCTCCTATGGCTACACCTTC. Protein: CASSYVGSYGYTF.